One and the same sample provided the 29 T cell receptor beta chains below, sequenced in a study of cytomegalovirus exposure and HLA in healthy donors. PCR amplification relied on 60 Vbeta primers (plus 13 Jbeta primers). Here immunoSEQ multiplex PCR was the method, and the copy in TCRdb shows in-frame clones only, minus some. The repertoire holds 95,000 to 100,000 clones, with 75% as singletons. Sequencing was carried out using PBMCs. The receptors derive from a man aged 50-60 years in good health and CMV-seronegative.

This clone was found once. The chain employs TRBV13 and TRBJ1-2; maybe TRBD1 (6 bases). The CDR3 runs to 14 residues. CDR1 and CDR2 from the germline V gene are PRHDT and FYEKMQ (reference sequence). Trimming stripped 7 bases from V and 6 bases from J, with 18 bases between. The CDR3 sequence is CASTIQGGAHGYTF. The DNA for the CDR3 is TGTGCCAGCACCATACAAGGGGGTGCGCATGGCTACACCTTC.

The chain uses TRBV7-9 and TRBJ2-2; 8 positions agree with TRBD1. The CDR3 extends over 16 amino acids. Trimming at V came to 1 base and at J to 3 bases, leaving 4 bases not matched to a gene. Germline V gene lookup returns CDR1 SEHNR and CDR2 FQNEAQ (reference sequence). CDR3 in DNA: TGTGCCAGCAGCTTAGGGACAGGGTTTTACACCGGGGAGCTGTTTTTT. Translation: CASSLGTGFYTGELFF.

In DNA form, the CDR3 reads TGCGCCAGCAGCCAAGATGAGAGTAGAGGCTGTGACGTTAATGGCTACACCTTC. Encoded protein: CASSQDESRGCDVNGYTF. The chain employs TRBV4-1 and TRBJ1-2; D unresolved. The CDR3 runs to 18 residues. The germline gives CDR1 MGHRA, CDR2 YSYEKL. The V end lost 0 bases, the J end lost 6 bases, and 23 bases lay between the germline ends.

This clone was counted a few times. This chain links TRBV6-5 with TRBJ1-1; D perhaps matches TRBD1 (5 bases). This CDR3 region has 15 residues. Deletions cut 2 bases from V and 6 bases from J, with 16 bases between. Germline V CDR1 and CDR2: MNHEY, SVGAGI. The CDR3 nucleotides are TGTGCCAGCAGTTACGCCCGGGGGGTTAGGGCTGAAGCTTTCTTT. Encoded protein: CASSYARGVRAEAFF.

This clone has more than one count but fewer than ten. This rearrangement joins TRBV6-5 to TRBJ1-6, with a possible D match to TRBD1 (6 bases). Trimming took off 0 bases at V and 9 bases at J, with 12 bases between the two ends. The CDR3 length is 15 residues. From germline, CDR1 is MNHEY and CDR2 SVGAGI. The CDR3 spells CASSYSGGRSSPLHF. CDR3 DNA sequence: TGTGCCAGCAGTTACTCAGGGGGTCGGAGTTCACCCCTCCACTTT.

The rearrangement links TRBV2 to TRBJ2-2; 11 nucleotides agree with TRBD1. The germline V gene encodes CDR1 SNHLY and CDR2 FYNNEI. The length of the CDR3 is 17 residues. V was pared by 6 bases and J by 0 bases, with 6 bases of the junction left unmatched. CDR3 in amino acids: CASRGTGGLTNTGELFF. CDR3 bases: TGTGCCAGCAGGGGGACAGGGGGGTTGACGAACACCGGGGAGCTGTTTTTT.

The chain carries TRBV2 and TRBJ2-1; D perhaps matches TRBD2 (5 bases). This CDR3 has 14 amino acids. Germline-derived CDR1 and CDR2 are SNHLY and FYNNEI. The V and J ends lost 4 bases and 5 bases respectively, with 12 bases between them. In nucleotides, the CDR3 is TGTGCCAGCAGTGGCGCGCTAGCTAACAATGAGCAGTTCTTC. As protein: CASSGALANNEQFF. The full variable domain, in which reference TRBV2 and TRBJ2-1 provide the parts outside the CDR3, is EPEVTQTPSHQVTQMGQEVILRCVPISNHLYFYWYRQILGQKVEFLVSFYNNEISEKSEIFDDQFSVERPDGSNFTLKIRSTKLEDSAMYFCASSGALANNEQFFGPGTRLTVL.

V usage is TRBV6-5 and J usage is TRBJ1-4, with D possibly being TRBD1 (5 bases). CDR1 and CDR2 (germline): MNHEY, SVGAGI. The CDR3 runs 14 residues. Trimming removed 8 bases from V and 2 bases from J, with 12 bases in between. CDR3: CASRMRDTNEKLFF. DNA for the CDR3: TGTGCCAGCCGGATGCGGGACACTAATGAAAAACTGTTTTTT.

The chain carries TRBV5-4 and TRBJ1-3, with TRBD1 matching over 11 bases. CDR3 length: 15 residues. CDR1 and CDR2 (germline): SGHNT, YYREEE (reference sequence). The V gene end was trimmed by 4 bases and the J gene end by 2 bases; junction bases not matched to a gene: 2. CDR3 sequence reads: CASSMGQGAGNTIYF. CDR3 coding DNA: TGTGCCAGCAGCATGGGACAGGGGGCTGGAAACACCATATATTTT.

Only a few counts were recorded for this clone. The gene calls are TRBV7-9 and TRBJ1-6; maybe TRBD1 (5 bases). There are 16 residues in the CDR3. V was shortened by 3 bases and J by 6 bases, with 15 bases between the two germline ends. Germline V gene sequence: CDR1 SEHNR, CDR2 FQNEAQ (reference sequence). The CDR3 DNA is TGTGCCAGCAGCTTGGAGGGGACGGTACTTAATTCACCCCTCCACTTT. The encoded protein is CASSLEGTVLNSPLHF.

The V and J genes are TRBV5-4 and TRBJ2-7; 8 bases align to TRBD2. Germline CDR1 is SGHNT and CDR2 is YYREEE (reference sequence). There are 16 residues in the CDR3. Germline trimming cut 4 bases from V and 6 bases from J; bases unmatched to any gene: 15. The CDR3 spells CASSPRGGEGLFEQYF. CDR3 nucleotides: TGTGCCAGCAGCCCCCGGGGGGGGGAGGGTCTATTCGAGCAGTACTTC.

This clone turned up a few times. The chain recombines TRBV2 with TRBJ1-5; 8 bases align to TRBD1. The V gene end was trimmed by 8 bases and the J gene end by 8 bases; junction bases not matched to a gene: 11. The CDR3 spans 14 residues. CDR1 is SNHLY, CDR2 FYNNEI, per germline. CDR3 sequence reads: CASSGTGGIKPQHF. CDR3 DNA sequence: TGTGCCAGCTCCGGGACAGGCGGGATAAAGCCCCAGCATTTT.

This chain connects TRBV11-2 to TRBJ2-1; 13 bases align to TRBD2. The CDR3 length is 15 residues. Germline loops: CDR1 SGHAT, CDR2 FQNNGV. Trimming took 5 bases from V and 5 from J; bases not matched to a gene: 3. The chain's CDR3 is CASSPGTSGDNEQFF. For the CDR3, the DNA is TGTGCCAGCAGCCCCGGGACTAGCGGGGACAATGAGCAGTTCTTC.

A remark on this clone: The same CDR3 is also encoded by other DNA sequences in this sample. For the CDR3, the DNA is TGTGCCAGCAGCGGAACCGGGACTAGCACAGATACGCAGTATTTT. Amino acid sequence: CASSGTGTSTDTQYF. The rearrangement links TRBV9 to TRBJ2-3; maybe TRBD2 (6 bases). V gave up 3 bases and J gave up 0 bases, with 11 bases separating them. The length of the CDR3 is 15 residues. Germline CDR1 reads SGDLS; CDR2 reads YYNGEE.

The V call is TRBV5-1, the J call TRBJ2-7; 8 nucleotides match TRBD2. The CDR3 runs 17 residues. V was clipped by 2 bases and J by 4 bases; unmatched bases: 14. Germline loops: CDR1 SGHRS, CDR2 YFSETQ. The CDR3 reads CASSFLFEEREKYEQYF. In nucleotides, the CDR3 is TGCGCCAGCAGCTTCCTTTTCGAGGAGCGGGAGAAGTACGAGCAGTACTTC.

The V call is TRBV15, the J call TRBJ1-3; weak D call: TRBD1 (6 bases). V dropped 1 base and J dropped 2 bases, with 9 bases sitting between them. The V gene's germline CDR1 is LNHNV and CDR2 YYDKDF (reference sequence). The CDR3 contains 15 residues. CDR3 in amino acids: CATSRVAGAGNTIYF. DNA for the CDR3: TGTGCCACCAGCAGAGTGGCAGGGGCTGGAAACACCATATATTTT.

The chain couples TRBV27 to TRBJ2-3; 10 nucleotides line up with TRBD1. The germline gives CDR1 MNHEY, CDR2 SMNVEV (reference sequence). The CDR3 is made up of 18 amino acids. With V trimmed by 4 bases and J by 6 bases, 16 bases remained unmatched. The CDR3 DNA follows: TGTGCCAGCAGTTACCTAACCCCTGGGACAGGGGCAGGGGATACGCAGTATTTT. The encoded protein is CASSYLTPGTGAGDTQYF.

The chain is built from TRBV5-1 and TRBJ2-1; a possible D gene is TRBD1 (6 bases). This CDR3 comprises 16 residues. V was pared by 4 bases and J by 5 bases, with 19 bases between. In germline, CDR1 is SGHRS, CDR2 YFSETQ. CDR3 DNA: TGCGCCAGCAGCCTGTTTTCCGTTGGACAGAACAATGAGCAGTTCTTC. Translation: CASSLFSVGQNNEQFF.

The V gene is TRBV6-1, the J gene TRBJ2-5; TRBD1 aligns across 10 bases. Near its end, the DNA agrees better with TRBJ2-7, so the J call may be wrong. CDR1 is MNHNS and CDR2 is SASEGT in the germline V gene. The CDR3 length is 15 residues. The CDR3 loop is CASTNSGTGAYEQYF. CDR3 bases: TGTGCCAGCACGAATTCCGGGACAGGGGCTTACGAGCAGTACTTC.

The chain is built from TRBV4-1 and TRBJ1-5; D gene unclear. The germline CDR1 and CDR2 sequences are MGHRA and YSYEKL. This CDR3 is built from 15 residues. Trimming pared 4 bases from V and 1 base from J, leaving 11 bases between. CDR3 nucleotide sequence: TGCGCCAGCAGCCTTCTGGGCCCCAGCAATCAGCCCCAGCATTTT. Its translation: CASSLLGPSNQPQHF.

The chain joins TRBV6-4 to TRBJ1-1; D is unresolved. This CDR3 contains 12 residues. With 0 bases removed from V and 11 bases from J, the gap between germline ends came to 10 bases. Germline-derived CDR1 and CDR2 are MRHNA and SNTAGT. The CDR3 DNA sequence: TGTGCCAGCAGTGACTCGAAGAGCCGGGCTTTCTTT. Amino acids: CASSDSKSRAFF.

The chain couples TRBV11-2 to TRBJ1-1; 7 nucleotides align to TRBD1. Germline CDR1 SGHAT, CDR2 FQNNGV. This CDR3 region has 15 residues. V shed 2 bases and J 6 bases; nucleotides not matched to a gene: 9. CDR3 nucleotides: TGTGCCAGCAGCTTATTGAACCTAGGACAGGCTGAAGCTTTCTTT. Translating gives CASSLLNLGQAEAFF. The whole variable domain, filled in from reference TRBV11-2 and TRBJ1-1, reads EAGVAQSPRYKIIEKRQSVAFWCNPISGHATLYWYQQILGQGPKLLIQFQNNGVVDDSQLPKDRFSAERLKGVDSTLKIQPAKLEDSAVYLCASSLLNLGQAEAFFGQGTRLTVV.

The chain has TRBV5-1 and TRBJ1-4, with 10 bases fitting TRBD1. The CDR3 is 14 amino acids. CDR1 is SGHRS and CDR2 is YFSETQ in the germline V gene. V trimming: 4 bases; J trimming: 12 bases; junction bases outside the gene matches: 9. The CDR3, as DNA: TGCGCCAGCAGCGAGAGACAGGGGGCCTCCGAACTGTTTTTT. As protein: CASSERQGASELFF.

The V gene is TRBV7-2, the J gene TRBJ1-2; no definite D call. CDR3 length: 15 amino acids. Germline V gene data show CDR1 as SGHTA and CDR2 as FQGNSA. V lost 6 bases and J 1 base, leaving 15 bases between the germline ends. The chain's CDR3 is CASSFTPTNNYGYTF. In DNA form, the CDR3 reads TGTGCCAGCAGTTTTACACCCACTAATAACTATGGCTACACCTTC.

The gene calls are TRBV4-2 and TRBJ2-7; 11 bases agree with TRBD1. Germline loops: CDR1 LGHNA, CDR2 YNFKEQ. CDR3 length: 14 amino acids. V shed 6 bases and J 5 bases; nucleotides not matched to a gene: 6. As DNA, the CDR3 is TGTGCCAGCAGGGGGACAGGGGGGACGGACGAGCAGTACTTC. Protein: CASRGTGGTDEQYF.

The rearrangement joins TRBV4-1 to TRBJ2-1, with TRBD2 as a possible D gene (5 bases). The CDR3 spans 15 residues. V was clipped by 7 bases and J by 1 base, with 14 bases between them. CDR1 MGHRA and CDR2 YSYEKL come from the germline V gene. The CDR3 DNA reads as TGCGCCAGCAACTTTTTAGCGACTTCCTACAATGAGCAGTTCTTC. It specifies CASNFLATSYNEQFF.

The J gene is TRBJ2-2, the V gene TRBV10-3; D uncertain. CDR1 and CDR2 (germline): ENHRY, SYGVKD. V dropped 3 bases and J dropped 10 bases, with 15 bases sitting between them. This CDR3 is built from 14 residues. The DNA of the CDR3 is TGTGCCATCAGTGATCCGGGTGGCCCACTGGAGCTGTTTTTT. Its protein is CAISDPGGPLELFF.

Notes on this clone: One end of the junction is discordant with germline, which a read error may explain. The CDR3 sequence is CSSSLAGAGPAQHF. CDR3 nucleotide sequence: TGTTCCAGCAGCTTAGCAGGGGCCGGACCAGCCCAGCATTTT. The chain joins TRBV7-9 to TRBJ1-5; weak D call: TRBD1 (6 bases). Germline loops: CDR1 SEHNR, CDR2 FQNEAQ (reference sequence). This CDR3 comprises 14 residues.

The chain is built from TRBV9 and TRBJ2-5; D uncertain. V lost 0 bases and J 4 bases, leaving 7 bases between the germline ends. This CDR3 comprises 13 residues. Germline V CDR1 and CDR2: SGDLS, YYNGEE. This CDR3 reads CASSVDAGETQYF. As DNA, the CDR3 is TGTGCCAGCAGCGTAGACGCCGGAGAGACCCAGTACTTC.